The 3 T cell receptor beta chains below all came from one sample that was sequenced in a study of cytomegalovirus exposure and HLA in healthy donors. Measured with immunoSEQ multiplex PCR; TCRdb has only the in-frame clones, and not every one. The table includes 90,000 to 150,000 clones, about nine tenths detected once. The source material was PBMCs. These receptors were collected from a man between 18 and 35 years old in good health and CMV-seronegative.

The chain recombines TRBV9 with TRBJ2-1; 8 bases map to TRBD1. V lost 4 bases and J lost 4; bases outside the gene matches: 7. The germline gives CDR1 SGDLS, CDR2 YYNGEE. The CDR3 is made up of 15 amino acids. CDR3 region: CASSPRDRTYNEQFF. CDR3 bases: TGTGCCAGCAGCCCTCGGGACAGGACGTACAATGAGCAGTTCTTC.

This chain joins TRBV14 and TRBJ2-7; 10 nucleotides align to TRBD1. Germline-derived CDR1 and CDR2 are SGHDN and FVKESK. There are 15 residues in the CDR3. The V and J ends lost 0 bases and 5 bases, in that order; junction bases with no gene match: 4. The chain's CDR3 is CASSQDWTGGNEQYF. In DNA, the CDR3 is TGTGCCAGCAGCCAAGATTGGACAGGGGGGAACGAGCAGTACTTC.

This clone was counted between two and nine times. The chain couples TRBV7-2 to TRBJ2-7; 9 nucleotides align to TRBD1. V was clipped by 5 bases and J by 3 bases; unmatched bases: 5. Germline CDR1 SGHTA, CDR2 FQGNSA. The CDR3 has 14 residues. CDR3 residues: CASSPGTGIYEQYF. CDR3 DNA: TGTGCCAGCAGCCCCGGGACAGGGATCTACGAGCAGTACTTC.